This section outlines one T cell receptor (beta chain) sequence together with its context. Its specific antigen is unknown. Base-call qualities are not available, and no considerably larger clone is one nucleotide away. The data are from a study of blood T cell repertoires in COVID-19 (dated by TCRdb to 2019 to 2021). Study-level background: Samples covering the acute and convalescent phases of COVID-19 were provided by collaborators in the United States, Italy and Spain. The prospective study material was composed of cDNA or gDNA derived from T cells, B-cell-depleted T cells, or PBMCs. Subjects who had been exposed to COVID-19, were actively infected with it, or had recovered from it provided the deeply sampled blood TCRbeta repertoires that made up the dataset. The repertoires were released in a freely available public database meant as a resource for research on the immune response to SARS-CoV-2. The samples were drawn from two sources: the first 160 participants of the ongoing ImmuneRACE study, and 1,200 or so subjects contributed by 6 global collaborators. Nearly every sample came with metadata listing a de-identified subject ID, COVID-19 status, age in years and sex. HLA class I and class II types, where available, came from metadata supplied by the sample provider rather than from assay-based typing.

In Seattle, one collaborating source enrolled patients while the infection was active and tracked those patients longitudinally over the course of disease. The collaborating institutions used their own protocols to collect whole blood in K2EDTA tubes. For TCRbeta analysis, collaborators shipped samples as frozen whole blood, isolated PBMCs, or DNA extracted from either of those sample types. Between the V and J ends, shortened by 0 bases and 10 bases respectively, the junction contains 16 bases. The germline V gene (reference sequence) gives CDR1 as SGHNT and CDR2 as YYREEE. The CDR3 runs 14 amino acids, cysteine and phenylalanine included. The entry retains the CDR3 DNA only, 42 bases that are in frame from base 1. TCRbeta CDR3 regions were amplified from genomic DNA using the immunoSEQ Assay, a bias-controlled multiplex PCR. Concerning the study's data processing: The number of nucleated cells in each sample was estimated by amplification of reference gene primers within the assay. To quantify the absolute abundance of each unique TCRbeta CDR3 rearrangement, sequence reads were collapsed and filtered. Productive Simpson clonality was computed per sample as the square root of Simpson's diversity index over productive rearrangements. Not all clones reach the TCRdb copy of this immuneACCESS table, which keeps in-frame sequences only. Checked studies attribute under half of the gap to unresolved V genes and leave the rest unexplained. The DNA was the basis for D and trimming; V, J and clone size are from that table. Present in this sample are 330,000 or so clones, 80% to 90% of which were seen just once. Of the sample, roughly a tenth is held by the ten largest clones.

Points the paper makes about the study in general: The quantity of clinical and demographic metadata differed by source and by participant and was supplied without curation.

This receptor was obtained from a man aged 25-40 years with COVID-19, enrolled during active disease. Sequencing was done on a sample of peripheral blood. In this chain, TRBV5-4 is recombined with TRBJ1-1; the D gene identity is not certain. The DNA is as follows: TGTGCCAGCAGCTTGGGGCTGAACCCGGCGGGAGCTTTCTTT. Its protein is CASSLGLNPAGAFF.